A single T cell receptor beta chain is shown here with its context. Authors' methods: Counts of nucleated cells, estimated from reference gene primer amplification, were obtained. Libraries were prepared by immunoSEQ multiplex PCR; TCRdb keeps only in-frame clonotypes and omits some of them. That table supplies the V and J calls and clone size; D and trimming were determined from the DNA. This table has some 88,000 clones, about 86% appearing once. This sample was taken from a study of blood T cell repertoires in COVID-19. Study at large: Specimens from acute and convalescent COVID-19 originated in the United States, Italy and Spain. Sample material is recorded as cDNA or gDNA derived from T cells, B-cell-depleted T cells, or PBMCs.

The CDR3 totals 16 residues. CDR1 is MNHEY, CDR2 SMNVEV, per germline (reference sequence). With 1 base clipped from V and 2 bases from J, the junction kept 4 bases outside the gene matches. This chain connects TRBV27 to TRBJ2-3; 9 nucleotides line up with TRBD2. Material for sequencing was peripheral blood. The receptor's source is a man aged 60-69 years with acute or convalescent COVID-19. The CDR3 DNA sequence: TGTGCCAGCAGTTTATTTAGCGGGGGCTTCACAGATACGCAGTATTTT. Protein sequence: CASSLFSGGFTDTQYF.